The 28 T cell receptor beta chains listed next were all sequenced from one sample in a study of vaccination effects on CD4 cells after COVID-19. The data were produced by immunoSEQ multiplex PCR, yet TCRdb's version contains in-frame clones alone and is incomplete. The table records under 80,000 clones, more than 70% of them present only once. No antigen has been identified for these receptors. In the ViraFEST assay, antigen-specific CD4+ clonotypes were identified by expansion after peptide-pool stimulation. Isolation of CD4+ T cells took place after 10 to 11 days of culture. As their vaccination, participants received two doses of either BNT162b2 or mRNA-1273. The sample here was CD4+ T cells from PBMCs cultured with HCoV-229E spike peptides, taken after COVID-19 vaccination. The origin of the receptors is a human donor who received a COVID-19 vaccine.

The chain employs TRBV4-1 and TRBJ2-4; 8 nucleotides agree with TRBD1. The CDR3 extends over 17 amino acids. Trimming removed 2 bases from V and 8 bases from J; junction bases left unmatched: 14. Germline V lookup: CDR1 MGHRA, CDR2 YSYEKL. The CDR3 sequence is CASSQLLTPRGRDIQYF. CDR3 DNA sequence: TGCGCCAGCAGCCAACTACTCACGCCCAGGGGGCGAGACATTCAGTACTTC.

The chain employs TRBV7-3 and TRBJ1-2; D call uncertain. This CDR3 contains 13 residues. V lost 4 bases, J lost 7 bases, and 13 bases lay in between. Germline loops: CDR1 SGHTA, CDR2 FQGTGA. The chain's CDR3 is CASSSQRYLGYTF. The CDR3 nucleotides read TGTGCCAGCAGCTCTCAACGATACCTTGGCTACACCTTC. Full variable domain (rest looked up from reference TRBV7-3 and TRBJ1-2): GAGVSQTPSNKVTEKGKYVELRCDPISGHTALYWYRQSLGQGPEFLIYFQGTGAADDSGLPNDRFFAVRPEGSVSTLKIQRTERGDSAVYLCASSSQRYLGYTFGSGTRLTVV.

The rearrangement uses TRBV2 and TRBJ2-3; D is ambiguous. The CDR3 contains 13 residues. CDR1 is SNHLY and CDR2 is FYNNEI in the germline V gene. Deletions cut 3 bases from V and 7 bases from J, with 11 bases between. DNA for the CDR3: TGTGCCAGCAGTGACAGAAGAACTTATACGCAGTATTTT. Translating it yields CASSDRRTYTQYF.

The chain carries TRBV2 and TRBJ1-2, with D unclear. The CDR3 is 12 residues long. CDR1 is SNHLY, CDR2 FYNNEI, per germline. The germline V and J ends were trimmed by 4 bases and 4 bases, with 7 bases remaining between them. The CDR3 sequence is CASSVEFYGYTF. For the CDR3, the DNA is TGTGCCAGCAGTGTAGAATTCTATGGCTACACCTTC.

This clone was found a few times. V is TRBV19 and J is TRBJ1-2, with 8 nucleotides matching TRBD1. Germline loops: CDR1 LNHDA, CDR2 SQIVND (reference sequence). J lost 1 base, V lost 8 bases, and 3 bases had no gene match. There are 13 residues in the CDR3. The chain's CDR3 is CASRQGNNYGYTF. Written as DNA, the CDR3 is TGTGCCAGTCGACAGGGGAATAACTATGGCTACACCTTC.

The chain links TRBV24-1 to TRBJ1-2; TRBD1 is a possible D gene (5 bases). V dropped 1 base and J dropped 8 bases, with 7 bases sitting between them. The CDR3 covers 12 residues. Germline V lookup: CDR1 KGHDR, CDR2 SFDVKD. The CDR3 protein is CATSDFGDGYTF. As DNA, the CDR3 is TGTGCCACCAGTGATTTTGGGGACGGCTACACCTTC.

The rearrangement joins TRBV19 to TRBJ1-4, with D maybe TRBD1 (6 bases). Germline V CDR1 and CDR2: LNHDA, SQIVND (reference sequence). Trimming removed 10 bases at V and 8 bases at J, with 23 bases between. CDR3 size: 15 residues. The DNA for the CDR3 is TGTGCCACCGCCTCCATCGGGGGACACAGAGAAAAACTGTTTTTT. It specifies CATASIGGHREKLFF. The whole variable domain, remainder taken from reference TRBV19 and TRBJ1-4, is DGGITQSPKYLFRKEGQNVTLSCEQNLNHDAMYWYRQDPGQGLRLIYYSQIVNDFQKGDIAEGYSVSREKKESFPLTVTSAQKNPTAFYLCATASIGGHREKLFFGSGTQLSVL.

V and J are TRBV6-5 and TRBJ2-7; perhaps TRBD1 as D (6 bases). This CDR3 comprises 12 residues. V shed 6 bases and J shed 5 bases, with 11 bases lying between them. Germline CDR1 is MNHEY and CDR2 is SVGAGI. As DNA, the CDR3 is TGTGCCAGCAGACAGGGTCGGGACGAGCAGTACGTC. Amino acid sequence: CASRQGRDEQYV.

The chain uses TRBV5-1 and TRBJ1-1; 7 nucleotides line up with TRBD1. The length of the CDR3 is 14 residues. The junction had 7 bases not matched to a gene; V was cut back by 4 bases and J by 4 bases. Germline-derived CDR1 and CDR2 are SGHRS and YFSETQ. The CDR3 spells CASSPGQAGTEAFF. DNA for the CDR3: TGCGCCAGCAGCCCCGGACAGGCGGGCACTGAAGCTTTCTTT.

J is TRBJ2-6 and V is TRBV19, with D perhaps matching TRBD1 (5 bases). The CDR3 runs to 16 residues. The V end was cut by 4 bases, the J end by 2 bases, with 12 bases between. Germline loops: CDR1 LNHDA, CDR2 SQIVND (reference sequence). CDR3 sequence reads: CASSSFQGTGANVLTF. In nucleotides, the CDR3 is TGTGCCAGTAGTAGCTTTCAGGGCACTGGGGCCAACGTCCTGACTTTC. The full variable domain, completed using reference TRBV19 and TRBJ2-6, is DGGITQSPKYLFRKEGQNVTLSCEQNLNHDAMYWYRQDPGQGLRLIYYSQIVNDFQKGDIAEGYSVSREKKESFPLTVTSAQKNPTAFYLCASSSFQGTGANVLTFGAGSRLTVL.

The rearrangement joins TRBV28 to TRBJ1-1; no clear D. Germline V gene data show CDR1 as MDHEN and CDR2 as SYDVKM. There are 13 residues in the CDR3. Deletions cut 7 bases from V and 2 bases from J, with 11 bases between. The CDR3: CASTWALNTEAFF. The CDR3 nucleotides read TGTGCCAGCACATGGGCCCTCAACACTGAAGCTTTCTTT. The full variable domain, in which reference TRBV28 and TRBJ1-1 provide the parts outside the CDR3, is DVKVTQSSRYLVKRTGEKVFLECVQDMDHENMFWYRQDPGLGLRLIYFSYDVKMKEKGDIPEGYSVSREKKERFSLILESASTNQTSMYLCASTWALNTEAFFGQGTRLTVV.

The chain recombines TRBV24-1 with TRBJ2-5, with 11 bases aligning to TRBD2. Germline trimming cut 4 bases from V and 1 base from J; bases unmatched to any gene: 4. Germline V gene lookup returns CDR1 KGHDR and CDR2 SFDVKD. The CDR3 contains 16 residues. CDR3: CATSDPGTSGQETQYF. DNA for the CDR3: TGTGCCACCAGTGACCCCGGGACTAGCGGCCAAGAGACCCAGTACTTC.

The chain carries TRBV15 and TRBJ1-6, with D tentatively TRBD1 (5 bases). The CDR3 extends over 18 amino acids. The germline CDR1 and CDR2 sequences are LNHNV and YYDKDF (reference sequence). V was cut by 3 bases and J by 4 bases, with 19 bases left in between. CDR3 in DNA: TGTGCCACCAGCAGCCGAGGACAAGCCCGGGATTATAATTCACCCCTCCACTTT. As protein: CATSSRGQARDYNSPLHF.

V is TRBV9 and J is TRBJ1-4; D call uncertain. The CDR3 covers 15 residues. Trimming stripped 4 bases from V and 0 bases from J, with 10 bases between. Germline values: CDR1 SGDLS, CDR2 YYNGEE. CDR3 sequence: CASSTGRATNEKLFF. CDR3 sequence (DNA): TGTGCCAGCAGCACCGGACGGGCAACTAATGAAAAACTGTTTTTT.

This clone showed up just a few times. This sequence joins TRBV7-2 and TRBJ2-7; perhaps TRBD2 as D (5 bases). Trimming removed 2 bases at V and 2 bases at J, with 10 bases between. The CDR3 has 14 residues. The V gene's germline CDR1 is SGHTA and CDR2 FQGNSA. For the CDR3, the DNA is TGTGCCAGCAGCTTATACACGGGAACCTACGAGCAGTACGTC. Encoded protein: CASSLYTGTYEQYV.

CDR3 sequence reads: CASSPGTGHGYTF. The CDR3 coding sequence is TGCGCCAGCAGCCCCGGGACAGGTCATGGCTACACCTTC. The chain joins TRBV5-1 to TRBJ1-2, with 8 bases aligning to TRBD1. In germline, CDR1 is SGHRS, CDR2 YFSETQ. Losses at the gene ends were 4 bases for V and 6 bases for J; bases not matched to a gene: 5. This CDR3 region has 13 residues.

The gene calls are TRBV3-1 (or the pseudogene TRBV3-2) and TRBJ2-7; tentative D call: TRBD1 (6 bases). Trimming stripped 1 base from V and 2 bases from J, with 9 bases between. This CDR3 has 14 residues. Germline V lookup: CDR1 LGHDT, CDR2 YNNKEL (reference sequence). CDR3 DNA: TGTGCCAGCAGCCAAGCAACAGGGACCTACGAGCAGTACGTC. The encoded protein is CASSQATGTYEQYV.

This clone is a singleton in its sample. V gene TRBV9 combines with J gene TRBJ2-1, with 7 bases fitting TRBD1. V lost 0 bases, J lost 4 bases, and 7 bases stayed unmatched. Germline CDR1 and CDR2: SGDLS and YYNGEE. The CDR3 loop spans 16 amino acids. The CDR3 loop reads CASSVGPGRGYNEQFF. CDR3 nucleotide sequence: TGTGCCAGCAGCGTAGGGCCGGGCAGGGGGTACAATGAGCAGTTCTTC.

The chain combines TRBV7-9 with TRBJ2-7; D unclear. V was trimmed by 5 bases and J by 5 bases, leaving 13 bases between them. Germline CDR1 reads SEHNR; CDR2 reads FQNEAQ (reference sequence). This CDR3 has 13 residues. In nucleotides, the CDR3 is TGTGCCAGCAGCATTGACAATCAGCACGAGCAGTACGTC. Translated, it gives CASSIDNQHEQYV.

The chain recombines TRBV19 with TRBJ2-1; 8 positions agree with TRBD1. The germline V gene encodes CDR1 LNHDA and CDR2 SQIVND (reference sequence). The CDR3 runs 15 residues. V gave up 3 bases and J gave up 8 bases; unmatched junction bases: 9. CDR3 in DNA: TGTGCCAGTAGTATGGGGAGACAGGGGTTATATGAGCAGTTCTTC. Its translation: CASSMGRQGLYEQFF.

This clone was seen only a few times. The chain has TRBV19 and TRBJ1-1; 9 bases are a match to TRBD1. Germline CDR1 reads LNHDA; CDR2 reads SQIVND (reference sequence). The CDR3 has 15 residues. The junction had 4 bases not matched to a gene; V was cut back by 2 bases and J by 3 bases. The CDR3 region has the DNA TGTGCCAGTAGTATAACTGGGACAGGGCACACTGAAGCTTTCTTT. Translating gives CASSITGTGHTEAFF.

This clone was observed a few times. The CDR3 sequence: CASSLGGQNYGYTF. As DNA, the CDR3 is TGCGCCAGCAGCTTGGGGGGACAGAACTATGGCTACACCTTC. The chain links TRBV5-1 to TRBJ1-2; 7 bases line up with TRBD1. Germline V gene data show CDR1 as SGHRS and CDR2 as YFSETQ. The ends lost 0 bases at V and 2 bases at J; junction bases unmatched: 1. The CDR3 spans 14 residues.

The rearrangement uses TRBV25-1 and TRBJ1-4; 7 bases match TRBD1. Germline V gene sequence: CDR1 MGHDK, CDR2 SYGVNS. The CDR3 has 13 amino acids. V shed 4 bases and J 10 bases; nucleotides not matched to a gene: 6. CDR3 amino acids: CASSGQGFGKLFF. CDR3 DNA sequence: TGTGCCAGCAGTGGACAGGGCTTTGGAAAACTGTTTTTT. Using reference TRBV25-1 and TRBJ1-4 for the parts outside the CDR3, the full variable domain is EADIYQTPRYLVIGTGKKITLECSQTMGHDKMYWYQQDPGMELHLIHYSYGVNSTEKGDLSSESTVSRIRTEHFPLTLESARPSHTSQYLCASSGQGFGKLFFGSGTQLSVL.

The chain couples TRBV11-3 to TRBJ1-5; 7 bases agree with TRBD1. The CDR3 loop spans 17 amino acids. Germline loops: CDR1 SGHNT, CDR2 YENEEA. Trimming took 5 bases from V and 2 from J; bases not matched to a gene: 12. The CDR3 is CASSLLRQGRGNQPQHF. The CDR3 bases are TGTGCCAGCAGCCTCCTACGACAGGGTAGAGGCAATCAGCCCCAGCATTTT.

This clone was observed a few times. The chain couples TRBV6-5 to TRBJ1-6, with a tentative D call TRBD1 (5 bases). This CDR3 comprises 15 residues. Trimming shortened V by 2 bases and J by 3 bases, and 8 bases separated the two germline ends. The germline gives CDR1 MNHEY, CDR2 SVGAGI. The CDR3 loop reads CASSYDSYYNSPLHF. The CDR3 coding sequence is TGTGCCAGCAGTTACGACAGTTACTATAATTCACCCCTCCACTTT.

The CDR3 reads CASSYSTGATNEKLFF. CDR3 coding DNA: TGTGCCAGCAGTTACTCTACAGGGGCAACTAATGAAAAACTGTTTTTT. V gene TRBV6-5 combines with J gene TRBJ1-4; 7 positions agree with TRBD1. This CDR3 has 16 amino acids. Germline V gene data show CDR1 as MNHEY and CDR2 as SVGAGI. With V trimmed by 0 bases and J by 0 bases, 1 base remained unmatched.

The J gene is TRBJ1-1, the V gene TRBV7-3; no clear D gene. Trimming left V 3 bases short and J 0 bases short, with 5 bases between. Germline assignment: CDR1 SGHTA and CDR2 FQGTGA. The CDR3 length is 13 residues. In DNA, the CDR3 is TGTGCCAGCAGCTTCTCAGTGAACACTGAAGCTTTCTTT. This gives the protein CASSFSVNTEAFF.

This clone was observed a handful of times. The chain is built from TRBV30 and TRBJ1-5, with D unresolved. Per germline, CDR1 GTSNPN and CDR2 SVGIG (reference sequence). CDR3 length: 16 residues. Trimming cost V 4 bases and J 0 bases, with 16 bases left between them. DNA of the CDR3: TGTGCCTGGAAGGCTAGCCCTGGGAATAGCAATCAGCCCCAGCATTTT. Residues: CAWKASPGNSNQPQHF.